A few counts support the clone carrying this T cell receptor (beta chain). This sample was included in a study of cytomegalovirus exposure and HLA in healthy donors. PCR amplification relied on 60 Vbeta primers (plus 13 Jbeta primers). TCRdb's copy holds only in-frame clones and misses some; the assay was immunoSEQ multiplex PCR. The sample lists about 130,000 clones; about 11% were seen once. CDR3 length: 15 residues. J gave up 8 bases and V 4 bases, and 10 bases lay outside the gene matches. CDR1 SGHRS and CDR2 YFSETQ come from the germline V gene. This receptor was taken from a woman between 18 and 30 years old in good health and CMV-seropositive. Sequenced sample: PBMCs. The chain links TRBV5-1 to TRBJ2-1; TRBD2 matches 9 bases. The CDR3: CASSVLAGDLDEQFF. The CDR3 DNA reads TGCGCCAGCAGCGTGTTAGCGGGAGATCTTGATGAGCAGTTCTTC.